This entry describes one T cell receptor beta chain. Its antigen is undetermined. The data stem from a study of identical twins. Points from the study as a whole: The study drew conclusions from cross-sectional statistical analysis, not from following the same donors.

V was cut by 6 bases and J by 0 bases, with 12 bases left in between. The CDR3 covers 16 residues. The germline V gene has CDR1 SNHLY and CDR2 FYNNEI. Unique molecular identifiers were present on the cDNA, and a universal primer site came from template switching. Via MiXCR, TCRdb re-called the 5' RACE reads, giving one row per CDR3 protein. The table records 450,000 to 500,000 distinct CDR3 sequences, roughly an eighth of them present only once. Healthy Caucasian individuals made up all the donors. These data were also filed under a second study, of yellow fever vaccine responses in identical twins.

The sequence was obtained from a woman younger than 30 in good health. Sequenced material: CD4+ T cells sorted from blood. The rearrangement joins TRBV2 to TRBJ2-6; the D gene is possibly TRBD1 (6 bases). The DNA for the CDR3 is TGTGCCAGCAGGAAGCACAGGGTCTCTGGGGCCAACGTCCTGACTTTC. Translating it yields CASRKHRVSGANVLTF.